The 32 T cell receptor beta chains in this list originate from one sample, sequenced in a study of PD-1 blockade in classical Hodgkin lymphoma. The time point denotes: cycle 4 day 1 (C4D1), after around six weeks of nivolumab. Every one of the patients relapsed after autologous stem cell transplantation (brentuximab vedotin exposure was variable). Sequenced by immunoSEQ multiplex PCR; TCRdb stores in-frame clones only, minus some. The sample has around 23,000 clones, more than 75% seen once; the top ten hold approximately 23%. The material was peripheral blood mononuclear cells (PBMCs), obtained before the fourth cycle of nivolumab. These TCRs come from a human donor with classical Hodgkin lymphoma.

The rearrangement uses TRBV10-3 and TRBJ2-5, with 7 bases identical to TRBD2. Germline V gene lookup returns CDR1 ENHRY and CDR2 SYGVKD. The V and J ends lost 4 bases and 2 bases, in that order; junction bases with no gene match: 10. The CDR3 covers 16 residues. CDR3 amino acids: CAISGLASGLQETQYF. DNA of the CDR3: TGTGCCATCAGTGGGCTCGCTAGCGGACTTCAAGAGACCCAGTACTTC.

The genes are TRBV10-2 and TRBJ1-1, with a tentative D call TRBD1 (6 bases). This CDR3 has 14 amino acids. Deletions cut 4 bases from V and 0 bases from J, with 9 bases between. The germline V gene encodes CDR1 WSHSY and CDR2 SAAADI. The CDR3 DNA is TGCGCCAGCAGTGCGGGACACCTGAACACTGAAGCTTTCTTT. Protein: CASSAGHLNTEAFF.

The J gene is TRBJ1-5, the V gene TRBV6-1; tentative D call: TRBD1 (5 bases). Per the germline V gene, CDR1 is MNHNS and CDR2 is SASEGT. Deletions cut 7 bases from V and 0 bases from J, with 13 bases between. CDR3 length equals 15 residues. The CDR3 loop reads CASTRRGNSNQPQHF. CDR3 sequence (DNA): TGTGCCAGCACCAGAAGGGGAAATAGCAATCAGCCCCAGCATTTT.

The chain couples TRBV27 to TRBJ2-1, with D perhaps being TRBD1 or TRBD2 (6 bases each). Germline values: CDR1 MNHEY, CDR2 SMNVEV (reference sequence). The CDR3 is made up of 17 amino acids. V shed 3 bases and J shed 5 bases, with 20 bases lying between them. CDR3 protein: CASSFMGGAGRNNEQFF. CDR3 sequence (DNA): TGTGCCAGCAGTTTCATGGGGGGCGCAGGAAGAAACAATGAGCAGTTCTTC.

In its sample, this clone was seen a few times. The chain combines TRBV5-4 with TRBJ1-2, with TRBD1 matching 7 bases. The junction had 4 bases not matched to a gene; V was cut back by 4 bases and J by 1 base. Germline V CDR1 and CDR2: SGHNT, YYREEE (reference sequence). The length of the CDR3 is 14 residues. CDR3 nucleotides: TGTGCCAGCAGCGGGGGACAGAGTAACTATGGCTACACCTTC. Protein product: CASSGGQSNYGYTF.

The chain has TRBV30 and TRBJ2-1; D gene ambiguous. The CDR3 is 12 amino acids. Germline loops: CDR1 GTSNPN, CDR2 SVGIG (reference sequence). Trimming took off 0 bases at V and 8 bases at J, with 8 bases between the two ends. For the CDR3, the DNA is TGTGCCTGGAGTGTACTGTGGGATGAGCAGTTCTTC. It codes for CAWSVLWDEQFF.

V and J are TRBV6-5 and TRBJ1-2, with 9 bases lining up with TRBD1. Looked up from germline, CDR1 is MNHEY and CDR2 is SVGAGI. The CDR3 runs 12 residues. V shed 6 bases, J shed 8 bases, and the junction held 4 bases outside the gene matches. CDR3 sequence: CASRGTGNGYTF. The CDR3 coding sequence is TGTGCCAGCAGAGGGACAGGGAACGGCTACACCTTC.

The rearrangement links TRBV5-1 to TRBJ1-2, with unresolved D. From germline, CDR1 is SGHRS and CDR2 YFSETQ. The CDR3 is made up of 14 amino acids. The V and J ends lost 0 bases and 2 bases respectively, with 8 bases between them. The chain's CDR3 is CASSLAGVNYGYTF. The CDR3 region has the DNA TGCGCCAGCAGCTTGGCCGGCGTAAACTATGGCTACACCTTC.

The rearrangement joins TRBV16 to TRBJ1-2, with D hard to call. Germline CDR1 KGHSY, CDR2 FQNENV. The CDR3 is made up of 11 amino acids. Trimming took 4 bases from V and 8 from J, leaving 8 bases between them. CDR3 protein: CASSPELGYTF. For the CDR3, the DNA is TGTGCCAGCAGCCCGGAGTTGGGCTACACCTTC.

The CDR3 coding sequence is TGTGCCAGCAAGGGACAGGGGGAAGGCTACACCTTC. Translation gives CASKGQGEGYTF. The J gene is TRBJ1-2, the V gene TRBV25-1; 11 bases map to TRBD1. The ends lost 7 bases at V and 8 bases at J; junction bases unmatched: 3. The CDR3 length is 12 residues. Per germline, CDR1 MGHDK and CDR2 SYGVNS.

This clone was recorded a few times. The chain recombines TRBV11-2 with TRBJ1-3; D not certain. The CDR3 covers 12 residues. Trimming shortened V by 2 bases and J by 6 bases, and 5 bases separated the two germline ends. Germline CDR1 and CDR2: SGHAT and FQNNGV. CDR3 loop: CASSLTQNTIYF. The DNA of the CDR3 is TGTGCCAGCAGCTTAACCCAAAACACCATATATTTT.

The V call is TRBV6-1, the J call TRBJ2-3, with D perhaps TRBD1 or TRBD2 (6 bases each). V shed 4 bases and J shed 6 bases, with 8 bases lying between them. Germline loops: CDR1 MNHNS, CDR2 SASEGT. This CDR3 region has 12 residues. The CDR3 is CASSGRGDTQYF. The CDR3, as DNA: TGTGCCAGCAGTGGGAGGGGGGATACGCAGTATTTT.

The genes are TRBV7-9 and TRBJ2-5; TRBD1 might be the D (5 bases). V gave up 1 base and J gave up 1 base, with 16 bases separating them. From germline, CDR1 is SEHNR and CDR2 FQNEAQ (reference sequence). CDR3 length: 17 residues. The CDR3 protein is CASSLGLQAAGQETQYF. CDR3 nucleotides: TGTGCCAGCAGCTTAGGCCTACAGGCGGCCGGCCAAGAGACCCAGTACTTC.

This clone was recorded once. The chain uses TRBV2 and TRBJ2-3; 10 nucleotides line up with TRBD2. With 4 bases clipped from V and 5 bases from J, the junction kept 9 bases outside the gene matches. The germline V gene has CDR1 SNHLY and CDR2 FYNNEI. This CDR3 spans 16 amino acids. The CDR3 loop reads CASSVHLAGELDTQYF. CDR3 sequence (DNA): TGTGCCAGCAGTGTTCACCTAGCGGGGGAGTTAGATACGCAGTATTTT. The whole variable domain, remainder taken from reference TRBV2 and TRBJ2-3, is EPEVTQTPSHQVTQMGQEVILRCVPISNHLYFYWYRQILGQKVEFLVSFYNNEISEKSEIFDDQFSVERPDGSNFTLKIRSTKLEDSAMYFCASSVHLAGELDTQYFGPGTRLTVL.

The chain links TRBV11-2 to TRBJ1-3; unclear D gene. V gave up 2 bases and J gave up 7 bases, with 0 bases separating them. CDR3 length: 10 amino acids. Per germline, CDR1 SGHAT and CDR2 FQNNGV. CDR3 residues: CASSLNTIYF. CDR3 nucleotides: TGTGCCAGCAGCTTAAACACCATATATTTT.

CDR3 residues: CASSLSLASGGNEQFF. The CDR3 bases are TGTGCCAGCAGCTTAAGTTTAGCTAGCGGGGGAAATGAGCAGTTCTTC. The V and J genes are TRBV7-6 and TRBJ2-1; 10 nucleotides line up with TRBD2. V gave up 2 bases and J gave up 7 bases; unmatched junction bases: 8. CDR1 is SGHVS, CDR2 FNYEAQ, per germline. The CDR3 has 16 amino acids. Complete variable domain (other parts from reference TRBV7-6 and TRBJ2-1): GAGVSQSPRYKVTKRGQDVALRCDPISGHVSLYWYRQALGQGPEFLTYFNYEAQQDKSGLPNDRFSAERPEGSISTLTIQRTEQRDSAMYRCASSLSLASGGNEQFFGPGTRLTVL.

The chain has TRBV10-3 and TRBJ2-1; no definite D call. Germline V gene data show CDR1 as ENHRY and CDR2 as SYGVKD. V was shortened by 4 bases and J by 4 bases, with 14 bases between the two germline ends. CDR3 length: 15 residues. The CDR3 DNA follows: TGTGCCATCAGTGGGTTAGATGGCCCTTACAATGAGCAGTTCTTC. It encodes CAISGLDGPYNEQFF.

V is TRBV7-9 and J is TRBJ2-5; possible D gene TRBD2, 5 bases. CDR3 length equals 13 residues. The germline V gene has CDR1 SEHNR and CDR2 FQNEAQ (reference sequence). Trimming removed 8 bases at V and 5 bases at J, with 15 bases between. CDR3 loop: CASGLPNGETQYF. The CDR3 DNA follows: TGTGCCAGCGGACTTCCCAACGGGGAGACCCAGTACTTC.

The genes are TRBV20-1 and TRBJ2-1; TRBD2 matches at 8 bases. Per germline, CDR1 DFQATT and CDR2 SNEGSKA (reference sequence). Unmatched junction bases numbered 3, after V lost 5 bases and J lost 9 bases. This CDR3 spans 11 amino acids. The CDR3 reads CSARLASEQFF. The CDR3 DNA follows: TGCAGTGCTCGACTAGCGAGTGAGCAGTTCTTC.

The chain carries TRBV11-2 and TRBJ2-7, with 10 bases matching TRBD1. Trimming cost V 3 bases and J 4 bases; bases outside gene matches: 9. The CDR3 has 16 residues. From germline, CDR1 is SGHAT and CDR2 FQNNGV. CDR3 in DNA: TGTGCCAGCAGCTTCAATCCGGGACAGGGGACTTACGAGCAGTACTTC. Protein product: CASSFNPGQGTYEQYF.

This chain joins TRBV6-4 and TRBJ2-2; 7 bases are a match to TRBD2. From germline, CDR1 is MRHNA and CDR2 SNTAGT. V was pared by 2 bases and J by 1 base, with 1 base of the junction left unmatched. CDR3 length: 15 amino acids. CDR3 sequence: CASSDTSENTGELFF. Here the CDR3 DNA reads TGTGCCAGCAGTGACACTAGCGAGAACACCGGGGAGCTGTTTTTT.

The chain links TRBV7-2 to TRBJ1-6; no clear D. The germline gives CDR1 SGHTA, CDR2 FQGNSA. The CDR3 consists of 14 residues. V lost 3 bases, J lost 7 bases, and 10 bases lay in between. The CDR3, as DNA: TGTGCCAGCAGCTTTTTTCAGGCAAATTCACCCCTCCACTTT. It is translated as CASSFFQANSPLHF.

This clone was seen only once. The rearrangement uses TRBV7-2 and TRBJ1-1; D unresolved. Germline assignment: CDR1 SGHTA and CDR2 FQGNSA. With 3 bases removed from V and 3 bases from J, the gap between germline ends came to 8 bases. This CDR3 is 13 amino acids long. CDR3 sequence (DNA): TGTGCCAGCAGCTTGTCTCGGGACACTGAAGCTTTCTTT. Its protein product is CASSLSRDTEAFF.

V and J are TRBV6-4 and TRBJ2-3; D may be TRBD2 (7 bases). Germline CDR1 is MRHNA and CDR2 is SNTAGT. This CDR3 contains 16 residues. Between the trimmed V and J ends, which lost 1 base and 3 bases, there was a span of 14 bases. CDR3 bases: TGTGCCAGCAGTGACTTGGCAGGGGAGGGGACAGATACGCAGTATTTT. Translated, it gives CASSDLAGEGTDTQYF.

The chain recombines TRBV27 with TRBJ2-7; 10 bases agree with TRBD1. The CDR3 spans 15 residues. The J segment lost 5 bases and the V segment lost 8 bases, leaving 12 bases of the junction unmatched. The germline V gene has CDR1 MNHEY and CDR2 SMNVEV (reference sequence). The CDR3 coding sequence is TGTGCCAGCGTATCTAACCGGGACAGGGGCCACGAGCAGTACTTC. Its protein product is CASVSNRDRGHEQYF.

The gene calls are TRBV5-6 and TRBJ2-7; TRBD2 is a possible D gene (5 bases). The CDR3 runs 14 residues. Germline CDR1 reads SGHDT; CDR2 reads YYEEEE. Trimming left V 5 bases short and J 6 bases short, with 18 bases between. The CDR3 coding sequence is TGTGCCAGCAGTATTCGGGATCTGAGTTCCGAGCAGTACTTC. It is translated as CASSIRDLSSEQYF.

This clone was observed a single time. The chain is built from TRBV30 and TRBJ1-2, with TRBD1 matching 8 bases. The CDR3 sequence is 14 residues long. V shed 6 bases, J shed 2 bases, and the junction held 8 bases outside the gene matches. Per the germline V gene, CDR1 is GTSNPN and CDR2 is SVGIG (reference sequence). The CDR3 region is CACTQGGRNYGYTF. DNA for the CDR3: TGTGCCTGTACACAGGGGGGACGGAACTATGGCTACACCTTC. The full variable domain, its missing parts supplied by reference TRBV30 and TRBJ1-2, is SQTIHQWPATLVQPVGSPLSLECTVEGTSNPNLYWYRQAAGRGLQLLFYSVGIGQISSEVPQNLSASRPQDRQFILSSKKLLLSDSGFYLCACTQGGRNYGYTFGSGTRLTVV.

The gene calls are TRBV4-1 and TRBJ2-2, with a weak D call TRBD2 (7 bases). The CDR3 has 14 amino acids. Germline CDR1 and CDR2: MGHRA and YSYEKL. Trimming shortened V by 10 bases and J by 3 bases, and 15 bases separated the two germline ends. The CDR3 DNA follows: TGCGCCACTAGGGGGGGACTACACACCGGGGAGCTGTTTTTT. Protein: CATRGGLHTGELFF.

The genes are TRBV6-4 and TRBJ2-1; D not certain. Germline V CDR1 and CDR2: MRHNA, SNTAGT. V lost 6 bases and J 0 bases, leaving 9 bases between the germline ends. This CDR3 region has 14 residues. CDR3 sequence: CASSVESSYNEQFF. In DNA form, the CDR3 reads TGTGCCAGCAGCGTGGAGTCCTCCTACAATGAGCAGTTCTTC.

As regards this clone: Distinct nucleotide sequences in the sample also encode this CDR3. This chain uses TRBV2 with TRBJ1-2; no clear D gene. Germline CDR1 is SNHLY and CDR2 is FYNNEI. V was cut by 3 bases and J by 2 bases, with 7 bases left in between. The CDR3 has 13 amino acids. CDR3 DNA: TGTGCCAGCAGTGAGGTCAGCAACTATGGCTACACCTTC. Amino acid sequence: CASSEVSNYGYTF.

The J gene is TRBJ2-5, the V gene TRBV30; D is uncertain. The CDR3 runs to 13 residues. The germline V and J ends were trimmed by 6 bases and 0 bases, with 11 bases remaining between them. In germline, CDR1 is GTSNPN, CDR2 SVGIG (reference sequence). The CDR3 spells CACYRLHQETQYF. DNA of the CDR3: TGTGCCTGTTACAGACTCCACCAAGAGACCCAGTACTTC. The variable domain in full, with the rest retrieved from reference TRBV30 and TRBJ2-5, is SQTIHQWPATLVQPVGSPLSLECTVEGTSNPNLYWYRQAAGRGLQLLFYSVGIGQISSEVPQNLSASRPQDRQFILSSKKLLLSDSGFYLCACYRLHQETQYFGPGTRLLVL.

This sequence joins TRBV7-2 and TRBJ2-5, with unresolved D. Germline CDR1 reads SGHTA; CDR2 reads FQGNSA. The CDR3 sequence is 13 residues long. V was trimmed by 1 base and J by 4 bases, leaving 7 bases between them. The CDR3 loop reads CASSLDVSETQYF. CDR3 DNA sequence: TGTGCCAGCAGCTTAGATGTATCAGAGACCCAGTACTTC.